The 15 T cell receptor beta chains below all came from one sample that was sequenced in a study of molecular identifiers for immune sequencing clone quantification. TCRdb re-called the PCR reads through MiXCR, storing one row per CDR3 protein. The sample consists of about half a million distinct CDR3 sequences, about 25% of them appearing once. The sample taken for sequencing was naive CD8+ T cells from blood, with Jurkat cell RNA spiked in. This sample's subset: FACS-sorted CD8+CD4-CCR7+CD45RA+ naive T cells. The source is a human donor in good health. Some libraries in this study had Jurkat cell RNA spiked in.

J is TRBJ2-6 and V is TRBV18, with D possibly matching TRBD2 (6 bases). The CDR3 contains 15 residues. V lost 9 bases to trimming and J lost 4 bases, with 16 bases between them. Per germline, CDR1 KGHSH and CDR2 LQKENI. The CDR3 DNA sequence: TGTGCCAGTCACGAGGGGAGGCCCGGGGCCAACGTCCTGACTTTC. Translated: CASHEGRPGANVLTF.

This clonotype was observed a handful of times. DNA for the CDR3: TGTGCCAGCAGCTGGGGGATTGGGACAGATACGCAGTATTTT. Its protein product is CASSWGIGTDTQYF. This chain links TRBV7-9 with TRBJ2-3; D is tentatively TRBD1 or TRBD2 (5 bases each). Germline V gene sequence: CDR1 SEHNR, CDR2 FQNEAQ (reference sequence). The CDR3 is made up of 14 amino acids. The V end lost 4 bases, the J end lost 3 bases, and 11 bases lay between the germline ends.

To note about this clonotype: This clone may be a read error of a much larger clone one base away. The rearrangement uses TRBV9 and TRBJ2-5; TRBD2 matches 9 bases. V was clipped by 3 bases and J by 3 bases; unmatched bases: 6. Germline loops: CDR1 SGDLS, CDR2 YYNGEE. The CDR3 totals 15 residues. CDR3 sequence: CASSAGTSSKETQYF. The CDR3 DNA follows: TGTGCCAGCAGCGCCGGGACTAGCTCTAAAGAGACCCAGTACTTC.

In its sample, this clonotype was seen many times. The chain joins TRBV15 to TRBJ1-5; 8 nucleotides match TRBD1. The CDR3 sequence is 15 residues long. Germline V gives CDR1 LNHNV, CDR2 YYDKDF (reference sequence). Trimming at V came to 0 bases and at J to 7 bases, leaving 5 bases not matched to a gene. CDR3 in amino acids: CATSRDTGGRQPQHF. For the CDR3, the DNA is TGTGCCACCAGCAGAGACACAGGGGGGAGGCAGCCCCAGCATTTT.

This rearrangement joins TRBV20-1 to TRBJ1-1; D is unresolved. Per the germline V gene, CDR1 is DFQATT and CDR2 is SNEGSKA (reference sequence). The CDR3 spans 11 residues. The ends were cut back, 1 base at V and 7 bases at J, with 7 bases in the middle. The CDR3 protein is CSARVGLEAFF. The CDR3 bases are TGCAGTGCTAGAGTTGGCCTTGAAGCTTTCTTT.

There are many counts of this clonotype. This chain links TRBV5-1 with TRBJ2-2; 8 bases align to TRBD1. Germline assignment: CDR1 SGHRS and CDR2 YFSETQ. The CDR3 loop spans 16 amino acids. With V trimmed by 1 base and J by 1 base, 3 bases remained unmatched. This chain's CDR3 is CASSLRGQGNTGELFF. CDR3 nucleotides: TGCGCCAGCAGCTTGCGCGGACAGGGGAACACCGGGGAGCTGTTTTTT. The whole variable domain, remainder taken from reference TRBV5-1 and TRBJ2-2, is KAGVTQTPRYLIKTRGQQVTLSCSPISGHRSVSWYQQTPGQGLQFLFEYFSETQRNKGNFPGRFSGRQFSNSRSEMNVSTLELGDSALYLCASSLRGQGNTGELFFGEGSRLTVL.

This chain connects TRBV28 to TRBJ2-3; D is perhaps TRBD2 (6 bases). Germline CDR1 is MDHEN and CDR2 is SYDVKM. The CDR3 contains 13 residues. Trimming removed 5 bases from V and 4 bases from J, with 10 bases in between. In DNA form, the CDR3 reads TGTGCCAGCAGTAGGGGACTCGCAGATACGCAGTATTTT. Translated, it gives CASSRGLADTQYF.

This clonotype was picked up a small number of times. The V gene is TRBV25-1, the J gene TRBJ2-7; 7 bases agree with TRBD1. This CDR3 is built from 14 residues. CDR1 is MGHDK and CDR2 is SYGVNS in the germline V gene. J lost 3 bases, V lost 2 bases, and 4 bases had no gene match. The CDR3 here is CASSEHRGNYEQYF. CDR3 DNA: TGTGCCAGCAGTGAACACAGGGGAAACTACGAGCAGTACTTC.

On this clonotype itself: A much more abundant neighbour one base away suggests this may be a read error. The CDR3 protein is CARKRAGDSDTQYF. CDR3 bases: TGTGCCAGGAAAAGAGCGGGAGACTCAGATACGCAGTATTTT. The J gene is TRBJ2-3, the V gene TRBV12-3 or TRBV12-4; 8 bases align to TRBD2. The CDR3 loop spans 14 amino acids. V shed 9 bases, J shed 4 bases, and the junction held 9 bases outside the gene matches.

The chain carries TRBV4-3 and TRBJ2-7, with D possibly TRBD2 on 5 matching bases. This CDR3 region has 16 residues. Germline V CDR1 and CDR2: LGHNA, YSLEER. V lost 4 bases and J lost 3, with 19 bases in between. The CDR3 region has the DNA TGCGCCAGCAGCCTCGATCAGGTAGCGAGAATCTACGAGCAGTACTTC. Amino acids: CASSLDQVARIYEQYF.

Only a few counts were recorded for this clonotype. A read error may produce the germline difference seen at one junction end. The V and J genes are TRBV20-1 and TRBJ1-5; D is possibly TRBD1 (5 bases). Germline V gene sequence: CDR1 DFQATT, CDR2 SNEGSKA (reference sequence). The CDR3 is 13 residues long. This chain's CDR3 is CSATDKGNQPQHF. The CDR3 DNA sequence: TGTAGTGCTACAGATAAGGGGAACCAGCCCCAGCATTTT.

This rearrangement joins TRBV24-1 to TRBJ1-1; D remains ambiguous. Germline values: CDR1 KGHDR, CDR2 SFDVKD. CDR3 length equals 15 residues. The V gene lost 7 bases and the J gene lost 5 bases, with 19 bases spanning the gap. The CDR3 loop is CATRPDDRLGTEAFF. CDR3 DNA sequence: TGTGCCACCAGGCCGGACGACCGCTTGGGAACTGAAGCTTTCTTT.

This clonotype was seen ten or more times. This chain joins TRBV4-1 and TRBJ1-1, with D unclear. CDR1 and CDR2 from the germline V gene are MGHRA and YSYEKL. Trimming removed 0 bases at V and 7 bases at J, with 6 bases between. The CDR3 has 12 amino acids. This CDR3 reads CASSQDLDEAFF. The DNA of the CDR3 is TGCGCCAGCAGCCAAGATTTGGATGAAGCTTTCTTT.

This clonotype was seen a handful of times. The rearrangement uses TRBV27 and TRBJ2-7; the match to TRBD2 covers 9 bases. The CDR3 consists of 15 residues. V lost 5 bases and J lost 7; bases outside the gene matches: 12. Germline V gives CDR1 MNHEY, CDR2 SMNVEV (reference sequence). CDR3 protein: CASSPLGSLAGEQYF. The CDR3 DNA follows: TGTGCCAGCAGTCCATTAGGATCGCTAGCGGGAGAGCAGTACTTC.

The sample holds a few counts of this clonotype. This sequence joins TRBV5-4 and TRBJ2-2; 7 bases line up with TRBD1. This CDR3 comprises 14 residues. Germline CDR1 is SGHNT and CDR2 is YYREEE (reference sequence). After removal of 9 bases from V and 4 bases from J, the junction contained 9 bases not matched to a gene. The DNA of the CDR3 is TGTGCCACCCGTACAGGGGATGGCACCGGGGAGCTGTTTTTT. Protein sequence: CATRTGDGTGELFF.